This T cell receptor beta chain came from a study of cytomegalovirus exposure and HLA in healthy donors. On this clone: Its antigen is not identified.

Study-level results: The CMV antigen specificity of a few CMV-associated chains was confirmed through in vitro analysis. Most TCRs appeared rarely, but some public TCRs recurred in many donors.

TCRdb's copy holds only in-frame clones and misses some; the assay was immunoSEQ multiplex PCR. The sample includes 82,000 or so clones, 90% to 95% of them seen just once. The CDR3 sequence is 12 residues long. Losses at the gene ends were 10 bases for V and 3 bases for J; bases not matched to a gene: 1. The germline V gene encodes CDR1 ENHRY and CDR2 SYGVKD. The sequenced sample consisted of PBMCs. V and J are TRBV10-3 and TRBJ2-1; TRBD2 aligns across 9 bases. The clonotype comes from a woman between 18 and 29 years old in good health and CMV-seronegative. CDR3 coding DNA: TGTGCCAGCGGGGGGGACTACAATGAGCAGTTCTTC. Amino acids: CASGGDYNEQFF.